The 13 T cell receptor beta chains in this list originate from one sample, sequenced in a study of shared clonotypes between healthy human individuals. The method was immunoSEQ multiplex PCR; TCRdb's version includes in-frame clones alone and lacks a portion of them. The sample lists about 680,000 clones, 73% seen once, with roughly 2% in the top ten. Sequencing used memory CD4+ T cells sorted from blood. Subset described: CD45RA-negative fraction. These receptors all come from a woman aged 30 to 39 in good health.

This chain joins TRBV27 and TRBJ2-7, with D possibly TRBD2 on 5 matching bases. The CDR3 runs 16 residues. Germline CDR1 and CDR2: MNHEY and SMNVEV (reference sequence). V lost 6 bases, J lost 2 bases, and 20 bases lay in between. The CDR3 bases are TGTGCCAGCAGAACCCCTATAGCGAGTCTAGCCTACGAGCAGTACTTC. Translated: CASRTPIASLAYEQYF.

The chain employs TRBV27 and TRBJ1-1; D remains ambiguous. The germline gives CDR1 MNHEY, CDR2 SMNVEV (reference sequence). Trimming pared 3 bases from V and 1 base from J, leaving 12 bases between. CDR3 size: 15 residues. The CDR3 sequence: CASSFRINRNTEAFF. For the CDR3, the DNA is TGTGCCAGCAGTTTTCGAATTAATAGGAACACTGAAGCTTTCTTT.

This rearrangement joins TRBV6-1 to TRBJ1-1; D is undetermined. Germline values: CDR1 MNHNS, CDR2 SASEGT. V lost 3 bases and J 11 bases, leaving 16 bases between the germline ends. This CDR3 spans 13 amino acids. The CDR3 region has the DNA TGTGCCAGCAGTGAGGGAGTCCACCGTGGGGCTTTCTTT. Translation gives CASSEGVHRGAFF.

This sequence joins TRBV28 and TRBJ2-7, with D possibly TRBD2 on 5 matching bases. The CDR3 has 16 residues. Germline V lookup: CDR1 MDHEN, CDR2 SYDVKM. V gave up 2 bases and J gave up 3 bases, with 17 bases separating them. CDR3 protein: CASSLLLERARYEQYF. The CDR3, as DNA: TGTGCCAGCAGTTTACTACTAGAAAGGGCCCGCTACGAGCAGTACTTC.

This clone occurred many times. CDR3 protein: CASSQEGTPSTDTQYF. CDR3 sequence (DNA): TGTGCCAGCAGCCAAGAGGGGACACCGAGCACAGATACGCAGTATTTT. This chain joins TRBV4-2 and TRBJ2-3, with D possibly being TRBD1 (6 bases). V dropped 0 bases and J dropped 0 bases, with 10 bases sitting between them. Germline loops: CDR1 LGHNA, CDR2 YNFKEQ. The CDR3 covers 16 residues.

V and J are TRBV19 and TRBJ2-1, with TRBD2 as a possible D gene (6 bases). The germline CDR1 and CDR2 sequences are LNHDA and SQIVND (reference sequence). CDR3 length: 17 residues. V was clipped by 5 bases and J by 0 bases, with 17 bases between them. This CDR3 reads CASSGSRGGDSYNEQFF. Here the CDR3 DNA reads TGTGCCAGTAGTGGGTCGCGGGGCGGCGACTCCTACAATGAGCAGTTCTTC.

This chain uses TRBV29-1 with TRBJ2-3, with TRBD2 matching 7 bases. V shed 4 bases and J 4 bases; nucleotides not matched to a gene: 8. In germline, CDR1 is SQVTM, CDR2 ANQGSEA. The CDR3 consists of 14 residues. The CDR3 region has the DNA TGCAGCGTTGTAGTAGCGGGTCGTCCAGATACGCAGTATTTT. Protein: CSVVVAGRPDTQYF.

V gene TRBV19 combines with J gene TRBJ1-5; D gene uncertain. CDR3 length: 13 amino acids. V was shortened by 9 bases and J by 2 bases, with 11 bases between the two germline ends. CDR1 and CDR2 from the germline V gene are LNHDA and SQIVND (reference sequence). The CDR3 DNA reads TGTGCCAGCAGACACGGTCGCAATCAGCCCCAGCATTTT. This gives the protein CASRHGRNQPQHF.

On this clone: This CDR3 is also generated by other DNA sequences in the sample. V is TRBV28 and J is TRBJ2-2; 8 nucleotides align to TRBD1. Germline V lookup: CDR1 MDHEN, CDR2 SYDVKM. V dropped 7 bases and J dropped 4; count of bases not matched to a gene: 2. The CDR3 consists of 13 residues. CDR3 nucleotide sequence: TGTGCCAGCACCACAGGGGGCACCGGGGAGCTGTTTTTT. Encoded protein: CASTTGGTGELFF. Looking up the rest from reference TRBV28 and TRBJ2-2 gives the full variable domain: DVKVTQSSRYLVKRTGEKVFLECVQDMDHENMFWYRQDPGLGLRLIYFSYDVKMKEKGDIPEGYSVSREKKERFSLILESASTNQTSMYLCASTTGGTGELFFGEGSRLTVL.

In DNA, the CDR3 is TGCGCCAGCAGCCAGAACCCGACTAGCGGGATGGACGAGCAGTACTTC. The encoded protein is CASSQNPTSGMDEQYF. The chain has TRBV4-1 and TRBJ2-7; 11 bases agree with TRBD2. After removal of 3 bases from V and 5 bases from J, the junction contained 9 bases not matched to a gene. CDR1 MGHRA and CDR2 YSYEKL come from the germline V gene. This CDR3 region has 16 residues.

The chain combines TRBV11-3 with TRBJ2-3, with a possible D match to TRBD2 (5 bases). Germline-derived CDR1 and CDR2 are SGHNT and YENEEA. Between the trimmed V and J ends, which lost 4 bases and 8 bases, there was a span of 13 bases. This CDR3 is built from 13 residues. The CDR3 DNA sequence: TGTGCCAGCAGCTCCCAATCGGCGGGTACGCAGTATTTT. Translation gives CASSSQSAGTQYF. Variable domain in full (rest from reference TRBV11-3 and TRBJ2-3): EAGVVQSPRYKIIEKKQPVAFWCNPISGHNTLYWYLQNLGQGPELLIRYENEEAVDDSQLPKDRFSAERLKGVDSTLKIQPAELGDSAVYLCASSSQSAGTQYFGPGTRLTVL.

This CDR3 reads CATTGRGIMNTEAFF. CDR3 bases: TGCGCCACTACGGGGAGGGGTATCATGAACACTGAAGCTTTCTTT. This sequence joins TRBV10-2 and TRBJ1-1; possibly TRBD1 for D (5 bases). Germline CDR1 WSHSY, CDR2 SAAADI. CDR3 length: 15 amino acids. V lost 10 bases and J 0 bases, leaving 18 bases between the germline ends.

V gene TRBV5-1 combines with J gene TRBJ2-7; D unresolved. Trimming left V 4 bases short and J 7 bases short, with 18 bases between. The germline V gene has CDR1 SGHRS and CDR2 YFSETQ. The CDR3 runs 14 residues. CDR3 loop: CASSPGGPTTEQYF. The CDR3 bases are TGCGCCAGCAGCCCAGGCGGACCGACGACTGAGCAGTACTTC.